This is a list of T cell receptor beta chains from one sample in a study of regulatory T cells in long-lasting Graves disease. Each CDR3 protein gets one entry after TCRdb re-called the multiplex PCR reads with MiXCR. The table shows about 620,000 distinct CDR3 sequences, with roughly 15% occurring only once. The same specimen was also included in a second study, on T cells in Graves' hyperthyroidism and ophthalmopathy.

This sample comprised peripheral blood mononuclear cells (PBMCs), obtained at new diagnosis, from a patient treated with antithyroid drugs. The receptors stem from a woman in her 30s with Graves disease. Each CDR3 is given with its conserved first and last residue. A D gene is named only where the DNA matches it firmly. Not all rows give a size; the values are once, few, many and, for expanded clones, a class.

len: 14; d_gene: TRBD1; abundance: many; v_gene: TRBV28; j_gene: TRBJ1-1; CDR3aa: CASSPGTGVPEAFF; CDR3nt: TGTGCCAGCAGTCCCGGGACAGGGGTCCCTGAAGCTTTCTTT
len: 16; d_gene: -; abundance: many; v_gene: TRBV19; j_gene: TRBJ2-2; CDR3aa: CASSTSSRPNTGELFF; CDR3nt: TGTGCCAGTAGTACTTCTAGCAGGCCGAACACCGGGGAGCTGTTTTTT
len: 10; d_gene: -; abundance: few; v_gene: TRBV24-1; j_gene: TRBJ2-2; CDR3aa: CATTTGELFF; CDR3nt: TGTGCCACGACCACCGGGGAGCTGTTTTTT
len: 13; d_gene: TRBD2; abundance: many; v_gene: TRBV20-1; j_gene: TRBJ2-7; CDR3aa: CSARLAGVYEQYF; CDR3nt: TGCAGTGCTAGACTAGCGGGGGTTTACGAGCAGTACTTC
len: 14; d_gene: TRBD2; abundance: -; v_gene: TRBV20-1; j_gene: TRBJ2-1; CDR3aa: CSARKGLARNEQFF; CDR3nt: TGCAGTGCTAGAAAGGGACTAGCTAGGAATGAGCAGTTCTTC
len: 18; d_gene: -; abundance: few; v_gene: TRBV20-1; j_gene: TRBJ1-5; CDR3aa: CSARVLTTALGGGQPQHF; CDR3nt: TGCAGTGCTAGAGTTTTGACGACAGCCCTTGGAGGGGGTCAGCCCCAGCATTTT
len: 17; d_gene: TRBD2; abundance: -; v_gene: TRBV6-2/TRBV6-3; j_gene: TRBJ2-1; CDR3aa: CASRPQTSGASYNEQFF; CDR3nt: TGTGCCAGCCGTCCCCAGACTAGCGGGGCGTCCTACAATGAGCAGTTCTTC
len: 14; d_gene: -; abundance: many; v_gene: TRBV5-1; j_gene: TRBJ2-7; CDR3aa: CASSLDPGINEQYF; CDR3nt: TGCGCCAGCAGCTTGGATCCAGGGATTAACGAGCAGTACTTC
len: 13; d_gene: TRBD1; abundance: few; v_gene: TRBV19; j_gene: TRBJ2-3; CDR3aa: CATRDRGTDTQYF; CDR3nt: TGTGCCACCCGGGACAGGGGAACAGATACGCAGTATTTT
len: 14; d_gene: -; abundance: -; v_gene: TRBV28; j_gene: TRBJ2-7; CDR3aa: CASRTPLYSYEQYF; CDR3nt: TGTGCCAGCAGGACCCCCCTATACTCCTACGAGCAGTACTTC
len: 16; d_gene: TRBD2; abundance: -; v_gene: TRBV6-1; j_gene: TRBJ2-5; CDR3aa: CASSPSGIIHEETQYF; CDR3nt: TGTGCCAGCAGTCCTAGCGGGATTATCCATGAAGAGACCCAGTACTTC
len: 17; d_gene: TRBD1; abundance: few; v_gene: TRBV5-1; j_gene: TRBJ2-3; CDR3aa: CASSLDFLTGSTDTQYF; CDR3nt: TGCGCCAGCAGCTTGGATTTTTTGACAGGGAGCACAGATACGCAGTATTTT
len: 14; d_gene: -; abundance: many; v_gene: TRBV7-8; j_gene: TRBJ2-5; CDR3aa: CASTPWGQEETQYF; CDR3nt: TGTGCCAGCACCCCGTGGGGGCAAGAAGAGACCCAGTACTTC
len: 17; d_gene: TRBD1; abundance: many; v_gene: TRBV6-1; j_gene: TRBJ1-1; CDR3aa: CASSAGQGKVMNTEAFF; CDR3nt: TGTGCCAGCAGCGCTGGACAGGGGAAGGTTATGAACACTGAAGCTTTCTTT
len: 15; d_gene: -; abundance: -; v_gene: TRBV5-6; j_gene: TRBJ2-1; CDR3aa: CASSRFGPLRNEQFF; CDR3nt: TGTGCCAGCAGCCGGTTTGGGCCTCTTAGGAATGAGCAGTTCTTC
len: 17; d_gene: TRBD1; abundance: many; v_gene: TRBV25-1; j_gene: TRBJ1-2; CDR3aa: CASSPVTGKEGGYGYTF; CDR3nt: TGTGCCAGCAGCCCCGTGACAGGGAAGGAAGGGGGCTATGGCTACACCTTC
len: 11; d_gene: -; abundance: few; v_gene: TRBV9; j_gene: TRBJ1-1; CDR3aa: CASSGGSEAFF; CDR3nt: TGTGCCAGCAGCGGTGGGTCTGAAGCTTTCTTT
len: 14; d_gene: TRBD1; abundance: -; v_gene: TRBV5-1; j_gene: TRBJ2-7; CDR3aa: CASSHTGTGNEQYF; CDR3nt: TGCGCCAGCAGCCACACCGGGACAGGGAACGAGCAGTACTTC
len: 15; d_gene: -; abundance: many; v_gene: TRBV18; j_gene: TRBJ1-1; CDR3aa: CASSPGAGTNTEAFF; CDR3nt: TGTGCCAGCTCACCAGGGGCGGGCACAAACACTGAAGCTTTCTTT
len: 14; d_gene: -; abundance: many; v_gene: TRBV7-2; j_gene: TRBJ2-7; CDR3aa: CASSHRTQTYEQYF; CDR3nt: TGTGCCAGCAGCCATCGGACTCAAACCTACGAGCAGTACTTC
len: 16; d_gene: -; abundance: many; v_gene: TRBV2; j_gene: TRBJ1-1; CDR3aa: CASKRTQVPSNTEAFF; CDR3nt: TGTGCCAGCAAACGGACTCAGGTCCCTTCCAACACTGAAGCTTTCTTT